These T cell receptor beta chains were read from a single sample in a study of Ad26.COV2.S vaccination and SARS-CoV-2 variants. TCRdb keeps only in-frame clones here, not all; method: immunoSEQ multiplex PCR. The table lists more than 400,000 clones, roughly 90% of them singletons. The sequences come from peripheral blood, collected in a trial of Ad26.COV2.S vaccine versus placebo. Receptor source: a person aged 18-65 years who received the Ad26.COV2.S COVID-19 vaccine or a placebo. Each CDR3 is given with its conserved first and last residue. The D gene is left open where the match is weak. Only some rows state a clone size, as once, few, many or a class for expanded clones.

d_call j_call v_call clone_size cdr3_aa cdr3_nt
TRBD1 TRBJ1-5 TRBV10-1 - CASSRRTGAQYSNQPQHF TGCGCCAGCAGTCGAAGGACAGGGGCCCAATATAGCAATCAGCCCCAGCATTTT
- TRBJ1-4 TRBV19 - CASSIRRSLNEKLFF TGTGCCAGTAGTATTCGACGGAGCCTTAATGAAAAACTGTTTTTT
- TRBJ1-1 TRBV2 - CANSARENTEAFF TGTGCCAACTCCGCTAGGGAGAACACTGAAGCTTTCTTT
- TRBJ2-1 TRBV9 once CASSGHPGTYGEQFF TGTGCCAGCAGCGGACATCCCGGGACGTACGGTGAGCAGTTCTTC
- TRBJ1-6 TRBV19 - CASSILSAVNSPLHF TGTGCCAGTAGTATTCTGTCGGCAGTAAATTCACCCCTCCACTTT
TRBD1 TRBJ1-5 TRBV7-2 - CASSTRQGGDQPQHF TGTGCCAGCAGCACCCGACAGGGAGGGGATCAGCCCCAGCATTTT
- TRBJ1-4 TRBV6-5 - CASSHGEKLFF TGTGCCAGCAGCCACGGGGAAAAACTGTTTTTT
- TRBJ2-1 TRBV19 - CASSPHNEQFF TGTGCCAGTAGTCCTCACAATGAGCAGTTCTTC
- TRBJ2-1 TRBV7-9 - CASSPSWMSPPYNEQFF TGTGCCAGCAGCCCCTCGTGGATGTCTCCGCCCTACAATGAGCAGTTCTTC
- TRBJ2-7 TRBV7-9 - CASSLYPSDRYYEQYF TGTGCCAGCAGCTTATACCCCTCCGACAGGTACTACGAGCAGTACTTC